The 2 T cell receptor beta chains below were found in one sample sequenced in a study of shared clonotypes between healthy human individuals. TCRdb's copy holds only in-frame clones and misses some; the assay was immunoSEQ multiplex PCR. The sample contains 2 million to 3 million clones, approximately 93% of which appear only once. Sequenced input: naive CD4+ T cells from PBMCs. This sample's subset: CD45RA+ positively selected. These receptors were collected from a man aged 18 to 29 in good health. Some clones in this sample may be carry-over from other donors' samples.

V is TRBV28 and J is TRBJ2-7; D is perhaps TRBD2 (5 bases). The V gene's germline CDR1 is MDHEN and CDR2 SYDVKM. The CDR3 consists of 13 residues. V lost 3 bases, J lost 6 bases, and 12 bases lay in between. CDR3 sequence reads: CASSFSSRVEQYF. CDR3 DNA sequence: TGTGCCAGCAGTTTTTCCTCGAGGGTCGAGCAGTACTTC. The full variable domain, with the rest looked up from reference TRBV28 and TRBJ2-7, is DVKVTQSSRYLVKRTGEKVFLECVQDMDHENMFWYRQDPGLGLRLIYFSYDVKMKEKGDIPEGYSVSREKKERFSLILESASTNQTSMYLCASSFSSRVEQYFGPGTRLTVT.

The CDR3 DNA reads TGCGCCAGCAGCTATCAGGGGACCGGGGAGCTGTTTTTT. It translates to CASSYQGTGELFF. V and J are TRBV5-1 and TRBJ2-2, with D perhaps TRBD1 (6 bases). The V and J ends lost 3 bases and 5 bases respectively, with 8 bases between them. The CDR3 length is 13 residues. Germline V lookup: CDR1 SGHRS, CDR2 YFSETQ.